A single sample is the source of the 9 T cell receptor beta chains below, sequenced in a study of CD8 T cells in ankylosing spondylitis. Each CDR3 protein gets one entry after TCRdb re-called the 5' RACE reads with MiXCR. The sample yields roughly 440,000 distinct CDR3 sequences, over 15% seen once. Study observations and caveats: Seemingly distinctive of ankylosing spondylitis blood was a TCR beta motif formed by eight highly homologous variants.

Their antigen targets remain unknown. Sequencing was done on a sample of blood, either unsorted or a sorted T cell fraction (not recorded which). The receptors derive from a male donor with ankylosing spondylitis.

The chain combines TRBV28 with TRBJ2-7; the match to TRBD2 covers 9 bases. The germline gives CDR1 MDHEN, CDR2 SYDVKM. V lost 3 bases and J lost 3; bases outside the gene matches: 3. The CDR3 runs 14 residues. In DNA form, the CDR3 reads TGTGCCAGCAGTTTTAGCGGGAGTAACTACGAGCAGTACTTC. The encoded protein is CASSFSGSNYEQYF.

There are a few counts of this clonotype. The chain carries TRBV9 and TRBJ2-2, with TRBD2 matching 9 bases. CDR3 length: 16 residues. With 3 bases clipped from V and 5 bases from J, the junction kept 8 bases outside the gene matches. CDR1 and CDR2 from the germline V gene are SGDLS and YYNGEE. The CDR3 coding sequence is TGTGCCAGCAGCGGGGCTAGCGGGGACCTGACCGGGGAGCTGTTTTTT. It translates to CASSGASGDLTGELFF.

Many counts were recorded for this clonotype. V and J are TRBV12-3 or TRBV12-4 and TRBJ2-6; D remains ambiguous. This CDR3 has 15 residues. Trimming shortened V by 5 bases and J by 5 bases, and 13 bases separated the two germline ends. This CDR3 reads CASSPLVGRANVLTF. CDR3 nucleotide sequence: TGTGCCAGCAGTCCCTTGGTGGGCCGGGCCAACGTCCTGACTTTC.

This clonotype was observed a few times. This chain joins TRBV7-8 and TRBJ2-7; no definite D call. CDR3 length: 13 amino acids. In germline, CDR1 is SGHVS, CDR2 FQNEAQ. The V gene lost 3 bases and the J gene lost 3 bases, with 9 bases spanning the gap. CDR3 region: CASSFGVHYEQYF. For the CDR3, the DNA is TGTGCCAGCAGCTTTGGGGTCCACTACGAGCAGTACTTC. Complete variable domain (other parts from reference TRBV7-8 and TRBJ2-7): GAGVSQSPRYKVAKRGQDVALRCDPISGHVSLFWYQQALGQGPEFLTYFQNEAQLDKSGLPSDRFFAERPEGSVSTLKIQRTQQEDSAVYLCASSFGVHYEQYFGPGTRLTVT.

The chain is built from TRBV6-1 and TRBJ2-2, with D tentatively TRBD2 (5 bases). Trimming removed 4 bases at V and 8 bases at J, with 14 bases between. The CDR3 length is 14 residues. Germline CDR1 is MNHNS and CDR2 is SASEGT. In DNA form, the CDR3 reads TGTGCCAGCAGTGCCGTCTCTAGCTCGGGGGAGCTGTTTTTT. This sequence encodes CASSAVSSSGELFF.

This clonotype was seen ten or more times. The V and J genes are TRBV12-3 or TRBV12-4 and TRBJ1-1; D may be TRBD1 (5 bases). This CDR3 is 13 amino acids long. V lost 3 bases and J lost 1, with 6 bases in between. The CDR3 nucleotides read TGTGCCAGCAGTTTTAGGGGGAACACTGAAGCTTTCTTT. It encodes CASSFRGNTEAFF.

This clonotype was picked up a small number of times. The genes are TRBV7-3 and TRBJ2-3; D is perhaps TRBD1 or TRBD2 (5 bases each). The CDR3 has 16 amino acids. The V gene's germline CDR1 is SGHTA and CDR2 FQGTGA. V lost 5 bases and J lost 4, with 19 bases in between. The CDR3 spells CASSQTGTPGPDTQYF. The CDR3 nucleotides read TGTGCCAGCAGCCAAACCGGGACCCCCGGGCCAGATACGCAGTATTTT.

This clonotype was detected a few times. The chain joins TRBV6-1 to TRBJ1-2; D possibly corresponds to TRBD1 (6 bases). Germline V gene sequence: CDR1 MNHNS, CDR2 SASEGT. This CDR3 spans 14 amino acids. V was trimmed by 0 bases and J by 8 bases, leaving 13 bases between them. The CDR3 protein is CASSEAYRVGGYTF. The CDR3 DNA reads as TGTGCCAGCAGTGAAGCTTACAGGGTAGGCGGCTACACCTTC.

The chain has TRBV29-1 and TRBJ1-2; 7 bases align to TRBD1. Germline-derived CDR1 and CDR2 are SQVTM and ANQGSEA. V dropped 6 bases and J dropped 4; count of bases not matched to a gene: 5. The CDR3 sequence is 12 residues long. The CDR3 protein is CSVVDRFYGYTF. Written as DNA, the CDR3 is TGCAGCGTAGTGGACAGGTTCTATGGCTACACCTTC. Full variable domain (missing parts from reference TRBV29-1 and TRBJ1-2): SAVISQKPSRDICQRGTSLTIQCQVDSQVTMMFWYRQQPGQSLTLIATANQGSEATYESGFVIDKFPISRPNLTFSTLTVSNMSPEDSSIYLCSVVDRFYGYTFGSGTRLTVV.